These 5 T cell receptor beta chains originate from one sample sequenced in a study of brain T cells in children with intractable seizures (dated by TCRdb to the early 2020s). Libraries were made using the immunoSEQ multiplex PCR assay. Imported from immuneACCESS, the table was reduced by TCRdb to in-frame sequences with V and J called. These copies leave out some clones; in studies compared against another copy, an unresolved V gene accounts for under half, and the cause of the remainder is not known. The sample yields roughly 69,000 clones; 95% to 96% were counted once. Jointly, the top ten make up 0.3% to 0.45% of the sample. The sample's time point label is to be understood as: resected brain tissue, or blood drawn just prior to surgery. The source was peripheral blood, collected at surgery. The receptors shown here come from a boy under three years old with focal cortical dysplasia and intractable seizures.

This rearrangement joins TRBV5-4 to TRBJ2-1, with TRBD2 matching over 7 bases. Germline assignment: CDR1 SGHNT and CDR2 YYREEE (reference sequence). The CDR3 is 15 residues long. Germline trimming cut 0 bases from V and 0 bases from J; bases unmatched to any gene: 0. CDR3: CASSLGTSSYNEQFF. CDR3 nucleotides: TGTGCCAGCAGCTTGGGGACTAGCTCCTACAATGAGCAGTTCTTC.

Remarks on this clone: Compared with germline, one end of the junction differs, possibly owing to a read error. This chain links TRBV6-5 with TRBJ2-1; D is possibly TRBD2 (6 bases). Germline assignment: CDR1 MNHEY and CDR2 SVGAGI. There are 15 residues in the CDR3. CDR3 region: CASRDSGLAHNQQFF. In DNA form, the CDR3 reads TGTGCCAGCAGAGACTCGGGACTGGCACACAATCAGCAGTTCTTC.

The CDR3 region is CASGLVIIGDLGPSVNEQFF. The CDR3 DNA sequence: TGTGCTAGTGGTTTGGTAATAATCGGGGATCTGGGCCCCTCGGTAAATGAGCAGTTCTTC. The chain uses TRBV12-5 and TRBJ2-1, with TRBD2 as a possible D gene (5 bases). The CDR3 loop spans 20 amino acids. Germline V gene lookup returns CDR1 LGHNT and CDR2 FRNRAP. Trimming cost V 0 bases and J 7 bases, with 28 bases left between them.

The V gene is TRBV5-1, the J gene TRBJ1-6, with D perhaps matching TRBD1 (6 bases). CDR3 size: 16 residues. Germline V gene data show CDR1 as SGHRS and CDR2 as YFSETQ. Deletions cut 4 bases from V and 6 bases from J, with 17 bases between. The CDR3 reads CASSPRTGHTNSPLHF. The CDR3 DNA sequence: TGCGCCAGCAGCCCCAGAACGGGACATACTAATTCACCCCTCCACTTT.

The rearrangement joins TRBV21-1 to TRBJ2-3; the DNA was not used to check the table's D call, TRBD2. TRBV21-1 is shown as a pseudogene. The CDR3 is 16 amino acids. DNA of the CDR3: TGTGCCAGCAGCCTGGGCCTAGCGGGAGTTCCAGATACGCAGTATTTT. Amino acids: CASSLGLAGVPDTQYF.